What follows are 7 T cell receptor beta chains derived from one specimen sequenced in a study of vaccination effects on CD4 cells after COVID-19. Assay: immunoSEQ multiplex PCR; the TCRdb copy retains only in-frame clones and omits some. The sample has 35,000 to 50,000 clones; more than 60% are singletons. These receptors have no identified antigens. CD4+ T cells specific for antigen were expanded with viral peptide pools by the ViraFEST assay before sequencing. After roughly 9 days in culture, the CD4+ T cells were isolated. Vaccine recipients, nucleocapsid antibody negative, had no prior SARS-CoV-2 infection. The sample was CD4+ T cells from PBMCs cultured with HCoV-OC43 spike peptides, taken before COVID-19 vaccination. Subset described: HCoV-OC43 spike overlapping peptide pool stimulation. These receptors were obtained from a human donor who received a COVID-19 vaccine.

The genes are TRBV2 and TRBJ2-1, with 11 nucleotides matching TRBD1. The CDR3 is 15 residues long. V trimming: 4 bases; J trimming: 4 bases; junction bases outside the gene matches: 3. In germline, CDR1 is SNHLY, CDR2 FYNNEI. The CDR3 protein is CASSGDRGGYNEQFF. The CDR3 DNA is TGTGCCAGCAGTGGGGACAGGGGGGGTTACAATGAGCAGTTCTTC.

This clone was seen a few times. The V call is TRBV25-1, the J call TRBJ1-1; D call uncertain. Germline assignment: CDR1 MGHDK and CDR2 SYGVNS. This CDR3 comprises 15 residues. The V gene lost 3 bases and the J gene lost 3 bases, with 14 bases spanning the gap. The CDR3 region has the DNA TGTGCCAGCAGTGACCCCAGTGGTGGGGACACTGAAGCTTTCTTT. The encoded protein is CASSDPSGGDTEAFF.

This chain joins TRBV7-2 and TRBJ1-2; the D gene is possibly TRBD1 (6 bases). Germline values: CDR1 SGHTA, CDR2 FQGNSA. This CDR3 region has 14 residues. V was pared by 3 bases and J by 4 bases, with 12 bases between. The CDR3 DNA is TGTGCCAGCAGCTTTGGTCAGGGGCCCTATGGCTACACCTTC. Protein sequence: CASSFGQGPYGYTF.

The V call is TRBV25-1, the J call TRBJ2-1, with D perhaps matching TRBD1 (5 bases). The CDR3 totals 12 residues. The ends were cut back, 3 bases at V and 9 bases at J, with 9 bases in the middle. The germline V gene encodes CDR1 MGHDK and CDR2 SYGVNS. Here the CDR3 reads CASSDRQLEQFF. DNA of the CDR3: TGTGCCAGCAGTGACCGACAGCTTGAGCAGTTCTTC.

The chain employs TRBV7-9 and TRBJ2-6; D call uncertain. The germline CDR1 and CDR2 sequences are SEHNR and FQNEAQ (reference sequence). V was shortened by 5 bases and J by 2 bases, with 13 bases between the two germline ends. The CDR3 totals 16 residues. The CDR3 protein is CASSTQTDAGANVLTF. CDR3 DNA sequence: TGTGCCAGCAGCACCCAGACCGATGCTGGGGCCAACGTCCTGACTTTC.

The gene calls are TRBV30 and TRBJ1-3; D is unresolved. V was shortened by 5 bases and J by 4 bases, with 12 bases between the two germline ends. The CDR3 is made up of 13 amino acids. Per the germline V gene, CDR1 is GTSNPN and CDR2 is SVGIG (reference sequence). The CDR3 sequence: CAWSQSLGNTIYF. CDR3 sequence (DNA): TGTGCCTGGTCCCAATCTCTCGGAAACACCATATATTTT.

V is TRBV7-8 and J is TRBJ2-1; D is possibly TRBD2 (5 bases). CDR1 is SGHVS and CDR2 is FQNEAQ in the germline V gene. V lost 4 bases and J 9 bases, leaving 22 bases between the germline ends. This CDR3 has 16 residues. This chain's CDR3 is CASSSSSGSPRGEQFF. The DNA of the CDR3 is TGTGCCAGCAGCTCATCGTCCGGGTCTCCTCGGGGTGAGCAGTTCTTC.